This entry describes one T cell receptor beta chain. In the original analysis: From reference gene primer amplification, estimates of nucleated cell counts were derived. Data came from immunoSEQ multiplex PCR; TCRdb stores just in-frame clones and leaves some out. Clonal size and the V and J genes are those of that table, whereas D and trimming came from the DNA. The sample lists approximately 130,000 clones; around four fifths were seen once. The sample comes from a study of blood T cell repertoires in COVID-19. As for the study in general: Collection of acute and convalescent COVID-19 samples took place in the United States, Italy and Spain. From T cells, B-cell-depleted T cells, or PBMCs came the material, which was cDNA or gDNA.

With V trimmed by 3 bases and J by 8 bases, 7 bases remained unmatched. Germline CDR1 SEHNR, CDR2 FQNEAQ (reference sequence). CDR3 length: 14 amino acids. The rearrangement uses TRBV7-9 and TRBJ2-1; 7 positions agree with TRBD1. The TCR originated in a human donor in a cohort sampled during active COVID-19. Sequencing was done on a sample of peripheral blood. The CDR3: CASSLTGIGDEQFF. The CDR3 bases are TGTGCCAGCAGCTTGACAGGGATCGGTGATGAGCAGTTCTTC.